Shown below are 9 T cell receptor beta chains from a single sample sequenced in a study of blood T cells in healthy people across ages. Then a second PCR, running roughly 6 to 12 cycles, was carried out with a sample-barcoded 5' primer and a J-beta primer mix. One entry per CDR3 protein, called by TCRdb with MiXCR from the 5' RACE reads. Of about 730,000 distinct CDR3 sequences in the sample, 40% to 45% were seen once. Sequences were obtained from blood. These receptors were taken from a woman aged 55-75 years in good health.

V is TRBV15 and J is TRBJ1-1, with D hard to call. The CDR3 extends over 19 amino acids. Germline assignment: CDR1 LNHNV and CDR2 YYDKDF (reference sequence). V was trimmed by 0 bases and J by 0 bases, leaving 20 bases between them. As DNA, the CDR3 is TGTGCCACCAGCAGAGAAGCGCGGAGGGTTGCCGCCCTGAACACTGAAGCTTTCTTT. Amino acid sequence: CATSREARRVAALNTEAFF.

In its sample, this clonotype was seen many times. The J gene is TRBJ2-3, the V gene TRBV12-3 or TRBV12-4; no clear D gene. The V end was cut by 6 bases, the J end by 4 bases, with 8 bases between. This CDR3 has 12 amino acids. This CDR3 reads CASSLVADTQYF. CDR3 nucleotides: TGTGCCAGCAGCCTCGTCGCAGATACGCAGTATTTT.

This clonotype was recorded many times. The gene calls are TRBV4-1 and TRBJ2-5; no reliable D call. CDR3 length: 16 residues. V was shortened by 2 bases and J by 0 bases, with 13 bases between the two germline ends. The V gene's germline CDR1 is MGHRA and CDR2 YSYEKL. The DNA of the CDR3 is TGCGCCAGCAGCCAACCCGGCCGTAACAACCAAGAGACCCAGTACTTC. Amino acids: CASSQPGRNNQETQYF.

This clonotype has a handful of counts. The chain links TRBV2 to TRBJ2-3; D gene uncertain. The CDR3 runs 15 residues. The V gene's germline CDR1 is SNHLY and CDR2 FYNNEI. Trimming removed 4 bases at V and 2 bases at J, with 13 bases between. CDR3 sequence (DNA): TGTGCCAGCAGTGGAGGTCTCGCAACCACAGATACGCAGTATTTT. This sequence encodes CASSGGLATTDTQYF. Full variable domain (missing parts from reference TRBV2 and TRBJ2-3): EPEVTQTPSHQVTQMGQEVILRCVPISNHLYFYWYRQILGQKVEFLVSFYNNEISEKSEIFDDQFSVERPDGSNFTLKIRSTKLEDSAMYFCASSGGLATTDTQYFGPGTRLTVL.

The chain carries TRBV29-1 and TRBJ1-5, with 9 bases identical to TRBD1. Germline V CDR1 and CDR2: SQVTM, ANQGSEA. This CDR3 contains 13 residues. The junction had 2 bases not matched to a gene; V was cut back by 7 bases and J by 1 base. The CDR3 loop is CSAGQGSNQPQHF. The CDR3 DNA follows: TGCAGCGCGGGACAGGGAAGCAATCAGCCCCAGCATTTT.

This clonotype was detected only a few times. The chain links TRBV2 to TRBJ1-4; 8 positions agree with TRBD1. V was pared by 6 bases and J by 7 bases, with 7 bases of the junction left unmatched. Germline V lookup: CDR1 SNHLY, CDR2 FYNNEI. The CDR3 spans 14 residues. The CDR3 DNA follows: TGTGCCAGCAGCGTTGACAGGGGCGGTGAAAAACTGTTTTTT. It yields the protein CASSVDRGGEKLFF.

As for this clonotype: A much bigger clone sits one base away, suggesting this may be a read error. This rearrangement joins TRBV12-3 or TRBV12-4 to TRBJ2-5; D tentatively fits TRBD1 or TRBD2 (5 bases each). This CDR3 has 16 residues. V lost 5 bases and J lost 1, with 17 bases in between. Here the CDR3 reads CASSRLGTGSQETQYF. The CDR3 coding sequence is TGTGCCAGCAGTAGACTCGGGACGGGTAGCCAAGAGACCCAGTACTTC.

This chain's CDR3 is CSANTGTSANRYNEQFF. Here the CDR3 DNA reads TGCAGTGCTAATACCGGGACTAGCGCGAACCGCTACAATGAGCAGTTCTTC. J is TRBJ2-1 and V is TRBV20-1, with 10 bases that match TRBD2. The germline gives CDR1 DFQATT, CDR2 SNEGSKA (reference sequence). CDR3 length equals 17 residues. V lost 4 bases, J lost 3 bases, and 12 bases stayed unmatched.

This clonotype has only a few counts. The rearrangement uses TRBV6-6 and TRBJ1-1, with TRBD1 identical over 9 bases. Trimming cost V 2 bases and J 6 bases; bases outside gene matches: 7. The V gene's germline CDR1 is MNHNY and CDR2 SVGAGI (reference sequence). This CDR3 region has 15 residues. CDR3 region: CASSYGGQGVAEAFF. The CDR3 region has the DNA TGTGCCAGCAGTTACGGGGGACAGGGAGTGGCTGAAGCTTTCTTT.